The 21 T cell receptor beta chains presented below share a single source sample, sequenced in a study of human T cells and chemical hapten exposure. Single cDNA molecules in the library carried unique molecular identifiers attached during preparation. MiXCR, applied by TCRdb to the reads, yields one record per CDR3 protein. The sample shows fewer than 150,000 distinct CDR3 sequences, roughly 8.5% of them seen only once. Total RNA extraction was carried out from unfractionated whole blood. The sequencing input was whole blood. These receptors came from a human donor in good health. Some clones in this sample may be carry-over from other donors' samples.

The CDR3 loop reads CASSPGTGAAYEQYF. In DNA, the CDR3 is TGTGCCAGCAGCCCGGGGACAGGGGCCGCCTACGAGCAGTACTTC. This sequence joins TRBV6-2 or TRBV6-3 and TRBJ2-7; TRBD1 matches 10 bases. V lost 6 bases and J lost 2; bases outside the gene matches: 7. Germline CDR1 is MNHEY and CDR2 is SVGEGT. This CDR3 comprises 15 residues.

The sample holds many counts of this clonotype. This chain links TRBV10-1 with TRBJ1-1; 7 bases are a match to TRBD1. Looked up from germline, CDR1 is WNHNN and CDR2 is SYGVQD (reference sequence). Unmatched junction bases numbered 4, after V lost 9 bases and J lost 0 bases. The CDR3 loop spans 13 amino acids. CDR3 DNA sequence: TGCGCCAGTCAGGGGGACTTGAACACTGAAGCTTTCTTT. Protein product: CASQGDLNTEAFF.

This clonotype turned up a few times. This chain links TRBV18 with TRBJ1-1; weak D call: TRBD1 (5 bases). From germline, CDR1 is KGHSH and CDR2 LQKENI. The CDR3 is made up of 16 amino acids. Trimming removed 1 base at V and 8 bases at J, with 20 bases between. DNA for the CDR3: TGTGCCAGCTCACCACTCGACAAGGGGATATCTGCGGAAGCTTTCTTT. Translating gives CASSPLDKGISAEAFF.

Turning to this clonotype: This may be a read error: a much more frequent sequence differs by one nucleotide. This rearrangement joins TRBV2 to TRBJ2-1; 11 bases match TRBD1. CDR3 length equals 16 residues. CDR1 and CDR2 from the germline V gene are SNHLY and FYNNEI. CDR3: CARSSVGQGASNEQFF. The CDR3 region has the DNA TGTGCCCGCAGTTCCGTTGGACAGGGGGCATCAAATGAGCAGTTCTTC.

With respect to this clonotype: This clone may be a read error of a much larger clone one base away. The chain has TRBV4-3 and TRBJ1-4; 9 bases align to TRBD1. This CDR3 contains 15 residues. The J segment lost 15 bases and the V segment lost 1 base, leaving 12 bases of the junction unmatched. Germline V gives CDR1 LGHNA, CDR2 YSLEER. The CDR3 sequence: CASSQAETGDREMFF. CDR3 coding DNA: TGCGCCAGCAGCCAAGCCGAGACAGGGGACAGGGAAATGTTTTTT.

Ten or more counts support this clonotype. V gene TRBV10-3 combines with J gene TRBJ2-7, with D tentatively TRBD2 (5 bases). The CDR3 spans 14 residues. CDR1 is ENHRY and CDR2 is SYGVKD in the germline V gene. The ends were cut back, 3 bases at V and 3 bases at J, with 12 bases in the middle. This chain's CDR3 is CAISDPDSNYEQYF. CDR3 nucleotides: TGTGCCATCAGTGATCCGGACTCTAACTACGAGCAGTACTTC.

This sequence joins TRBV19 and TRBJ2-1, with 9 positions matching TRBD1. CDR3 length: 12 residues. Germline V lookup: CDR1 LNHDA, CDR2 SQIVND (reference sequence). Written as DNA, the CDR3 is TGTGCTGCGGGACAGGGTTTCAATGAGCAGTTCTTC. Translating it yields CAAGQGFNEQFF.

The chain carries TRBV7-9 and TRBJ2-4; TRBD1 agrees at 9 bases. J was trimmed by 8 bases and V by 5 bases; bases with no gene match: 7. The CDR3 is 14 amino acids. CDR1 and CDR2 (germline): SEHNR, FQNEAQ (reference sequence). CDR3 sequence (DNA): TGTGCCAGCAGCAAACAGGGGGCAGCGTACATTCAGTACTTC. It specifies CASSKQGAAYIQYF.

V is TRBV7-8 and J is TRBJ2-1; 7 bases agree with TRBD1. Germline assignment: CDR1 SGHVS and CDR2 FQNEAQ. This CDR3 is 15 amino acids long. V dropped 6 bases and J dropped 4; count of bases not matched to a gene: 9. CDR3 loop: CASSPPGTVYNEQFF. Here the CDR3 DNA reads TGTGCCAGCAGTCCACCCGGGACAGTATACAATGAGCAGTTCTTC. Supplemented by reference TRBV7-8 and TRBJ2-1, the full variable domain reads GAGVSQSPRYKVAKRGQDVALRCDPISGHVSLFWYQQALGQGPEFLTYFQNEAQLDKSGLPSDRFFAERPEGSVSTLKIQRTQQEDSAVYLCASSPPGTVYNEQFFGPGTRLTVL.

V usage is TRBV20-1 and J usage is TRBJ2-5; the D is unclear. CDR3 size: 10 residues. V lost 3 bases and J 5 bases, leaving 4 bases between the germline ends. Per germline, CDR1 DFQATT and CDR2 SNEGSKA (reference sequence). The CDR3 DNA is TGCAGTGCTAGTTGGGAGACCCAGTACTTC. Translating it yields CSASWETQYF.

The chain has TRBV27 and TRBJ2-1; D is possibly TRBD2 (5 bases). The CDR3 length is 14 residues. CDR1 MNHEY and CDR2 SMNVEV come from the germline V gene (reference sequence). The V end was cut by 5 bases, the J end by 8 bases, with 16 bases between. CDR3 residues: CASSPTRLRDEQFF. The CDR3 DNA reads as TGTGCCAGCAGTCCCACCCGACTAAGGGATGAGCAGTTCTTC.

The chain couples TRBV10-1 to TRBJ2-5, with D perhaps TRBD1 or TRBD2 (5 bases each). The CDR3 loop spans 15 amino acids. Germline CDR1 WNHNN, CDR2 SYGVQD (reference sequence). V was pared by 7 bases and J by 5 bases, with 20 bases between. CDR3 in amino acids: CASMDTRDDYETQYF. CDR3 in DNA: TGCGCCAGCATGGATACCAGGGACGATTACGAGACCCAGTACTTC.

V is TRBV11-1 and J is TRBJ2-7, with a possible D match to TRBD1 (5 bases). V was trimmed by 1 base and J by 0 bases, leaving 25 bases between them. The CDR3 runs to 20 residues. Germline loops: CDR1 SGHAT, CDR2 FQDESV (reference sequence). The CDR3 sequence: CASSLVTAGMAVDVSYEQYF. CDR3 sequence (DNA): TGTGCCAGCAGCTTAGTTACGGCAGGGATGGCGGTTGACGTCTCCTACGAGCAGTACTTC.

V gene TRBV15 combines with J gene TRBJ2-2, with a tentative D call TRBD1 (6 bases). This CDR3 has 14 amino acids. Trimming took off 7 bases at V and 2 bases at J, with 11 bases between the two ends. Germline values: CDR1 LNHNV, CDR2 YYDKDF (reference sequence). The CDR3 reads CATTGTTNTGELFF. CDR3 in DNA: TGTGCCACCACCGGGACAACTAACACCGGGGAGCTGTTTTTT.

This clonotype showed up many times. The chain employs TRBV20-1 and TRBJ1-5, with a tentative D call TRBD1 (5 bases). Trimming pared 1 base from V and 0 bases from J, leaving 7 bases between. This CDR3 comprises 14 residues. In germline, CDR1 is DFQATT, CDR2 SNEGSKA (reference sequence). The DNA of the CDR3 is TGCAGTGCTAGAGGGGGGGATAGCAATCAGCCCCAGCATTTT. It yields the protein CSARGGDSNQPQHF.

The chain recombines TRBV12-3 or TRBV12-4 with TRBJ2-1; D may match TRBD1 or TRBD2 (6 bases each). Trimming stripped 5 bases from V and 8 bases from J, with 16 bases between. CDR3 length: 14 amino acids. CDR3 coding DNA: TGTGCCAGCAGTCGAGCGGGTAGGGGGGATGAGCAGTTCTTC. The encoded protein is CASSRAGRGDEQFF.

The chain uses TRBV3-1 and TRBJ1-2, with D perhaps matching TRBD1 (5 bases). The V end was cut by 3 bases, the J end by 4 bases, with 24 bases between. CDR3 length: 18 amino acids. Per germline, CDR1 LGHDT and CDR2 YNNKEL (reference sequence). CDR3 bases: TGTGCCAGCAGCCATCTTCTTCCTTCCCAAAGGGGACTCTATGGCTACACCTTC. Translating gives CASSHLLPSQRGLYGYTF.

The chain combines TRBV12-3 or TRBV12-4 with TRBJ1-5; 8 bases are shared with TRBD1. J lost 4 bases, V lost 5 bases, and 4 bases had no gene match. This CDR3 spans 14 amino acids. For the CDR3, the DNA is TGTGCCAGCAGTCGGACAGGGTATAATCAGCCCCAGCATTTT. Amino acid sequence: CASSRTGYNQPQHF.

There are a few counts of this clonotype. The rearrangement uses TRBV7-9 and TRBJ2-5; D gene unclear. Germline lookup yields CDR1 SEHNR and CDR2 FQNEAQ (reference sequence). V lost 1 base, J lost 2 bases, and 8 bases lay in between. The CDR3 totals 14 residues. CDR3 in amino acids: CASSLVGLQETQYF. The CDR3 coding sequence is TGTGCCAGCAGCTTAGTGGGTTTGCAAGAGACCCAGTACTTC.

This clonotype was recorded a few times. V is TRBV7-3 and J is TRBJ2-6; no firm D call. V was pared by 5 bases and J by 0 bases, with 8 bases between. This CDR3 has 15 residues. CDR1 SGHTA and CDR2 FQGTGA come from the germline V gene. Here the CDR3 reads CASSHDNSGANVLTF. In nucleotides, the CDR3 is TGTGCCAGCAGCCATGACAACTCTGGGGCCAACGTCCTGACTTTC.

The chain combines TRBV29-1 with TRBJ2-5, with 7 positions matching TRBD2. The CDR3 consists of 14 residues. Per the germline V gene, CDR1 is SQVTM and CDR2 is ANQGSEA. Trimming removed 3 bases from V and 7 bases from J; junction bases left unmatched: 11. CDR3 sequence: CSVEGGRERVTQYF. The CDR3 DNA sequence: TGCAGCGTTGAGGGAGGGCGGGAACGGGTGACCCAGTACTTC.